This T cell receptor (beta chain) was captured by sequencing in a study of shared clonotypes between healthy human individuals. Study donors comprised healthy, HIV-negative adults devoid of recent acute infection or vaccination. Assay: immunoSEQ multiplex PCR; the TCRdb copy retains only in-frame clones and omits some. The table records 2 million to 2.5 million clones, 92% of them present only once. The ends were cut back, 5 bases at V and 5 bases at J, with 16 bases in the middle. Germline CDR1 reads SGHTA; CDR2 reads FQGNSA. The CDR3 totals 14 residues. This sequence was found in a man aged 18-30 years in good health. Some clones in this sample may be carry-over from other donors' samples. J is TRBJ2-7 and V is TRBV7-2; the D gene is possibly TRBD2 (5 bases). The specimen was naive CD4+ T cells from PBMCs. Subset noted: CD45RA+ positively selected. The CDR3 spells CASSPTSAGNEQYF. The CDR3 DNA follows: TGTGCCAGCAGCCCAACCTCTGCCGGGAACGAGCAGTACTTC.